The 10 T cell receptor beta chains given below trace back to one sample, sequenced in a study of cytomegalovirus exposure and HLA in healthy donors. Amplification used 60 Vbeta primers and 13 Jbeta primers. Assay: immunoSEQ multiplex PCR; the TCRdb copy retains only in-frame clones and omits some. The sample has approximately 170,000 clones, 83% seen once. The sequenced sample was PBMCs. Receptor source: a man aged 50 or older in good health and CMV-seropositive.

The gene calls are TRBV5-1 and TRBJ2-1; 9 bases map to TRBD2. The germline gives CDR1 SGHRS, CDR2 YFSETQ. The CDR3 is 16 residues long. The V segment lost 4 bases and the J segment 5 bases; nucleotides outside the gene matches: 10. The CDR3 here is CASSPRTSGRDNEQFF. DNA of the CDR3: TGCGCCAGCAGCCCGCGAACTAGCGGGCGTGACAATGAGCAGTTCTTC.

The V and J genes are TRBV19 and TRBJ2-5, with D possibly TRBD1 on 5 matching bases. The V gene lost 6 bases and the J gene lost 3 bases, with 8 bases spanning the gap. The CDR3 is made up of 12 amino acids. In germline, CDR1 is LNHDA, CDR2 SQIVND (reference sequence). CDR3 loop: CASRIREETQYF. The DNA for the CDR3 is TGTGCCAGTAGGATCAGGGAAGAGACCCAGTACTTC. The whole variable domain, remainder taken from reference TRBV19 and TRBJ2-5, is DGGITQSPKYLFRKEGQNVTLSCEQNLNHDAMYWYRQDPGQGLRLIYYSQIVNDFQKGDIAEGYSVSREKKESFPLTVTSAQKNPTAFYLCASRIREETQYFGPGTRLLVL.

The chain employs TRBV15 and TRBJ2-1; 14 bases agree with TRBD2. Losses at the gene ends were 5 bases for V and 3 bases for J; bases not matched to a gene: 6. Germline V CDR1 and CDR2: LNHNV, YYDKDF (reference sequence). This CDR3 has 17 amino acids. This CDR3 is CATSGGTSGGGYNEQFF. The CDR3 nucleotides are TGTGCCACCAGCGGCGGGACTAGCGGGGGAGGCTACAATGAGCAGTTCTTC.

This clone was counted once. The CDR3 region has the DNA TGTGCCAGCAGCGAGGTAGCGGGAGGGCTCATTCTGGGGTACAATGAGCAGTTCTTC. This gives the protein CASSEVAGGLILGYNEQFF. The genes are TRBV9 and TRBJ2-1, with 11 bases aligning to TRBD2. V was pared by 3 bases and J by 4 bases, with 15 bases of the junction left unmatched. This CDR3 has 19 residues. Per the germline V gene, CDR1 is SGDLS and CDR2 is YYNGEE.

This rearrangement joins TRBV4-2 to TRBJ2-7; 9 positions match TRBD1. The V gene end was trimmed by 4 bases and the J gene end by 3 bases; junction bases not matched to a gene: 7. The CDR3 covers 15 residues. Per the germline V gene, CDR1 is LGHNA and CDR2 is YNFKEQ. The chain's CDR3 is CASSLDRGEVYEQYF. CDR3 bases: TGTGCCAGCAGCCTGGACAGGGGAGAAGTCTACGAGCAGTACTTC.

This clone was detected only a few times. This chain uses TRBV25-1 with TRBJ1-1, with D perhaps matching TRBD1 (5 bases). This CDR3 region has 17 residues. The ends were cut back, 1 base at V and 1 base at J, with 16 bases in the middle. Germline CDR1 MGHDK, CDR2 SYGVNS. CDR3 sequence (DNA): TGTGCCAGCAGTGAATCGGTGGGACTAAACTCGAACACTGAAGCTTTCTTT. Residues: CASSESVGLNSNTEAFF. Full variable domain (rest looked up from reference TRBV25-1 and TRBJ1-1): EADIYQTPRYLVIGTGKKITLECSQTMGHDKMYWYQQDPGMELHLIHYSYGVNSTEKGDLSSESTVSRIRTEHFPLTLESARPSHTSQYLCASSESVGLNSNTEAFFGQGTRLTVV.

CDR3 bases: TGTGCCAGCAGTTCCAGGACAGGGATGAAACCCTACGAGCAGTACTTC. Protein: CASSSRTGMKPYEQYF. The gene calls are TRBV27 and TRBJ2-7, with 8 positions matching TRBD1. V shed 4 bases and J 2 bases; nucleotides not matched to a gene: 10. The CDR3 runs 16 residues. From germline, CDR1 is MNHEY and CDR2 SMNVEV (reference sequence).

The gene calls are TRBV5-4 and TRBJ2-2, with a tentative D call TRBD2 (5 bases). Trimming removed 2 bases from V and 5 bases from J, with 7 bases in between. Germline assignment: CDR1 SGHNT and CDR2 YYREEE (reference sequence). This CDR3 contains 13 residues. CDR3 in DNA: TGTGCCAGCAGCTTCGGGATTACCGGGGAGCTGTTTTTT. Translated, it gives CASSFGITGELFF.

V is TRBV30 and J is TRBJ2-1, with TRBD2 matching 14 bases. With 5 bases clipped from V and 15 bases from J, the junction kept 9 bases outside the gene matches. Germline assignment: CDR1 GTSNPN and CDR2 SVGIG (reference sequence). CDR3 length: 13 residues. The CDR3 reads CAWATSGRAARFF. As DNA, the CDR3 is TGTGCCTGGGCGACTAGCGGGAGGGCCGCGAGGTTCTTC.

V gene TRBV28 combines with J gene TRBJ1-1; D may be TRBD1 (6 bases). V was shortened by 6 bases and J by 5 bases, with 16 bases between the two germline ends. Germline V lookup: CDR1 MDHEN, CDR2 SYDVKM. This CDR3 has 14 amino acids. The chain's CDR3 is CASSKGGDLTEAFF. The DNA of the CDR3 is TGTGCCAGCAGCAAGGGGGGGGATCTTACTGAAGCTTTCTTT.